Each of the 13 T cell receptor beta chains below was sequenced from the same sample in a study of cytomegalovirus exposure and HLA in healthy donors. Amplification used 60 Vbeta primers and 13 Jbeta primers. Using immunoSEQ multiplex PCR, the repertoire was profiled, and TCRdb retains in-frame clones only, with some absent. The sample consists of tens of thousands of clones, more than 55% of them appearing once. Input material: PBMCs. The receptor set was obtained from a man in his 60s in good health and CMV-seropositive.

The CDR3 sequence: CASSIVSSMNTEAFF. The CDR3 nucleotides are TGTGCCAGTAGTATAGTTTCTAGCATGAACACTGAAGCTTTCTTT. This chain connects TRBV19 to TRBJ1-1; D unclear. The CDR3 is 15 amino acids. V lost 1 base, J lost 0 bases, and 9 bases lay in between. Germline V gene data show CDR1 as LNHDA and CDR2 as SQIVND (reference sequence).

The V and J genes are TRBV4-1 and TRBJ2-3; 11 bases map to TRBD2. J lost 1 base, V lost 3 bases, and 6 bases had no gene match. The germline V gene has CDR1 MGHRA and CDR2 YSYEKL. This CDR3 is 17 amino acids long. The CDR3 nucleotides read TGCGCCAGCAGCCATCCAACTAGCGGGGGACGCACAGATACGCAGTATTTT. Protein: CASSHPTSGGRTDTQYF.

V gene TRBV6-5 combines with J gene TRBJ1-5; TRBD1 matches at 9 bases. J was trimmed by 6 bases and V by 5 bases; bases with no gene match: 2. Germline CDR1 is MNHEY and CDR2 is SVGAGI. The CDR3 runs to 13 residues. CDR3 bases: TGTGCCAGCAGTACAGGGGGCCCTCAGCCCCAGCATTTT. It specifies CASSTGGPQPQHF.

The gene calls are TRBV21-1 and TRBJ2-3; the tabulated D call, TRBD2, remains unverified against the DNA. TRBV21-1 is a listed pseudogene. The CDR3 runs 14 residues. The CDR3 reads CASSIGTSQDTQYF. DNA for the CDR3: TGTGCCAGCAGCATAGGGACTAGCCAAGATACGCAGTATTTT.

The chain has TRBV19 and TRBJ2-6; D not certain. This CDR3 is 15 amino acids long. Trimming shortened V by 2 bases and J by 0 bases, and 5 bases separated the two germline ends. CDR1 is LNHDA and CDR2 is SQIVND in the germline V gene (reference sequence). DNA of the CDR3: TGTGCCAGTAGTATACTGAGCTCTGGGGCCAACGTCCTGACTTTC. Translation gives CASSILSSGANVLTF.

The J gene is TRBJ1-2, the V gene TRBV27; 8 positions agree with TRBD1. Unmatched junction bases numbered 3, after V lost 4 bases and J lost 2 bases. The CDR3 runs 14 residues. Germline CDR1 reads MNHEY; CDR2 reads SMNVEV (reference sequence). CDR3 sequence reads: CASSSRTGNYGYTF. In DNA, the CDR3 is TGTGCCAGCAGTTCCCGGACAGGGAACTATGGCTACACCTTC.

The chain carries TRBV19 and TRBJ2-1; D may be TRBD1 (6 bases). CDR1 and CDR2 (germline): LNHDA, SQIVND (reference sequence). This CDR3 is built from 18 residues. V was shortened by 2 bases and J by 3 bases, with 20 bases between the two germline ends. CDR3 in amino acids: CASSILPRARDNYNEQFF. The CDR3 DNA is TGTGCCAGTAGTATACTACCGAGGGCGAGGGACAACTACAATGAGCAGTTCTTC.

The gene calls are TRBV6-5 and TRBJ2-7, with D maybe TRBD1 (6 bases). V lost 2 bases and J 2 bases, leaving 13 bases between the germline ends. This CDR3 region has 15 residues. CDR1 and CDR2 from the germline V gene are MNHEY and SVGAGI. The CDR3 DNA is TGTGCCAGCAGTTACCGATACAGGGAACCCTACGAGCAGTACTTC. Translating it yields CASSYRYREPYEQYF.

This clone was detected once. The chain uses TRBV27 and TRBJ2-7; 8 positions agree with TRBD1. The CDR3 is 15 residues long. V was pared by 5 bases and J by 2 bases, with 8 bases of the junction left unmatched. The germline V gene has CDR1 MNHEY and CDR2 SMNVEV (reference sequence). The CDR3 DNA follows: TGTGCCAGCAGTAGCCTACAGGGGGAGGCCTACGAGCAGTACTTC. Translating it yields CASSSLQGEAYEQYF.

This sequence joins TRBV5-8 and TRBJ2-3, with 9 bases aligning to TRBD1. CDR1 is SGHTS, CDR2 YDEGEE, per germline. The CDR3 loop spans 14 amino acids. Losses at the gene ends were 6 bases for V and 5 bases for J; bases not matched to a gene: 7. The CDR3 here is CASNYRGLVDTQYF. CDR3 DNA sequence: TGTGCCAGCAACTACAGGGGGCTGGTAGATACGCAGTATTTT.

The chain couples TRBV6-6 to TRBJ2-5; 14 bases agree with TRBD2. The J call may be in error: the DNA end matches TRBJ2-7 better. CDR3 length: 15 amino acids. Germline V gives CDR1 MNHNY, CDR2 SVGAGI (reference sequence). CDR3 sequence (DNA): TGTGCCAGCAGTCCGGGACTAGCGGGAGAGGCCGAGCAGTACTTC. It translates to CASSPGLAGEAEQYF.

This clone was recorded a few times. This chain connects TRBV28 to TRBJ1-6, with 9 bases that match TRBD1. V shed 8 bases, J shed 7 bases, and the junction held 9 bases outside the gene matches. This CDR3 has 15 amino acids. Germline values: CDR1 MDHEN, CDR2 SYDVKM. The DNA for the CDR3 is TGTGCCAGCGGGGGGGACAGGGTTTTAAATTCACCCCTCCACTTT. Its protein is CASGGDRVLNSPLHF.

The chain is built from TRBV6-6 and TRBJ1-1, with D maybe TRBD1 (5 bases). CDR3 length equals 11 residues. The V gene's germline CDR1 is MNHNY and CDR2 SVGAGI (reference sequence). V was clipped by 8 bases and J by 7 bases, with 11 bases between them. Here the CDR3 reads CASGDSYEAFF. CDR3 nucleotide sequence: TGTGCCAGCGGTGACAGTTATGAAGCTTTCTTT.